A single sample gave rise to the 15 T cell receptor beta chains below, sequenced in a study of blood T cell repertoires in COVID-19. The repertoire was sequenced with immunoSEQ multiplex PCR; TCRdb's copy has only in-frame clones and lacks some. The sample holds over 110,000 clones, around 87% seen once. The sample taken for sequencing was PBMCs or T cells enriched from blood (not recorded which). The receptors were gathered from a man aged 60 to 75 who had recovered from COVID-19.

This clone was found a few times. The chain uses TRBV30 and TRBJ1-5, with a possible D match to TRBD1 (5 bases). This CDR3 has 18 amino acids. V dropped 0 bases and J dropped 1 base, with 19 bases sitting between them. The germline gives CDR1 GTSNPN, CDR2 SVGIG (reference sequence). CDR3 sequence reads: CAWSVKDGGFWSNQPQHF. DNA for the CDR3: TGTGCCTGGAGTGTCAAGGACGGGGGTTTTTGGAGCAATCAGCCCCAGCATTTT.

This chain connects TRBV18 to TRBJ2-3; the match to TRBD1 covers 8 bases. The trim removed 6 bases at V and 3 bases at J, leaving 11 bases unmatched. CDR3 size: 16 residues. The germline V gene has CDR1 KGHSH and CDR2 LQKENI. Written as DNA, the CDR3 is TGTGCCAGCTCCCCCAGGACAGGGAGGAGAACAGATACGCAGTATTTT. As protein: CASSPRTGRRTDTQYF.

The chain carries TRBV5-1 and TRBJ1-4; D is ambiguous. V lost 0 bases and J 10 bases, leaving 7 bases between the germline ends. The CDR3 is made up of 12 amino acids. Germline values: CDR1 SGHRS, CDR2 YFSETQ. Here the CDR3 DNA reads TGCGCCAGCAGCTTGGAGGGAGGAAAACTGTTTTTT. Translated, it gives CASSLEGGKLFF.

This chain connects TRBV10-3 to TRBJ2-4; D unclear. V lost 3 bases to trimming and J lost 4 bases, with 10 bases between them. The germline V gene has CDR1 ENHRY and CDR2 SYGVKD. The CDR3 runs to 14 residues. The CDR3 reads CAISDWSSKNIQYF. Written as DNA, the CDR3 is TGTGCCATCAGTGATTGGAGCAGTAAAAACATTCAGTACTTC.

This chain joins TRBV19 and TRBJ2-5; D perhaps matches TRBD1 (5 bases). This CDR3 contains 15 residues. Trimming left V 2 bases short and J 4 bases short, with 14 bases between. Germline CDR1 is LNHDA and CDR2 is SQIVND (reference sequence). CDR3 amino acids: CASSIRQGGAETQYF. DNA of the CDR3: TGTGCCAGTAGTATACGGCAGGGTGGCGCAGAGACCCAGTACTTC.

The chain has TRBV25-1 and TRBJ2-7, with D possibly being TRBD1 (6 bases). The V gene lost 5 bases and the J gene lost 5 bases, with 13 bases spanning the gap. This CDR3 region has 13 residues. Germline V CDR1 and CDR2: MGHDK, SYGVNS. This chain's CDR3 is CASSYRDFHEQYF. The CDR3 nucleotides read TGTGCCAGCAGTTACAGGGATTTCCACGAGCAGTACTTC.

V gene TRBV7-9 combines with J gene TRBJ2-2, with a tentative D call TRBD2 (6 bases). CDR1 and CDR2 from the germline V gene are SEHNR and FQNEAQ (reference sequence). The CDR3 consists of 16 residues. Trimming stripped 2 bases from V and 0 bases from J, with 10 bases between. The chain's CDR3 is CASSLFPGANTGELFF. CDR3 DNA: TGTGCCAGCAGCTTATTTCCGGGGGCGAACACCGGGGAGCTGTTTTTT. The full variable domain, with the rest looked up from reference TRBV7-9 and TRBJ2-2, is DTGVSQNPRHKITKRGQNVTFRCDPISEHNRLYWYRQTLGQGPEFLTYFQNEAQLEKSRLLSDRFSAERPKGSFSTLEIQRTEQGDSAMYLCASSLFPGANTGELFFGEGSRLTVL.

The chain couples TRBV3-1 (or the pseudogene TRBV3-2) to TRBJ1-1; a possible D gene is TRBD1 (6 bases). With 3 bases removed from V and 6 bases from J, the gap between germline ends came to 14 bases. CDR1 is LGHDT and CDR2 is YNNKEL in the germline V gene (reference sequence). The CDR3 runs to 14 residues. In DNA, the CDR3 is TGTGCCAGCAGCCAGCCAGGGGCCGCGTCTGAAGCTTTCTTT. As protein: CASSQPGAASEAFF.

The V gene is TRBV30, the J gene TRBJ2-5; 8 bases map to TRBD2. Germline-derived CDR1 and CDR2 are GTSNPN and SVGIG (reference sequence). The CDR3 extends over 17 amino acids. V lost 4 bases to trimming and J lost 5 bases; unmatched junction nucleotides: 18. The CDR3 nucleotides read TGTGCCTGGACTCCATTGACCGGGAGGGCCTCTGGGGAGACCCAGTACTTC. It translates to CAWTPLTGRASGETQYF.

The V gene is TRBV7-9, the J gene TRBJ1-2; D uncertain. CDR1 is SEHNR and CDR2 is FQNEAQ in the germline V gene (reference sequence). V lost 5 bases and J 8 bases, leaving 9 bases between the germline ends. The CDR3 extends over 11 amino acids. CDR3 residues: CASSTPRGYTF. The CDR3 DNA follows: TGTGCCAGCAGCACCCCCAGGGGCTACACCTTC.

This clone was seen once. V and J are TRBV19 and TRBJ2-7, with 7 bases lining up with TRBD1. In germline, CDR1 is LNHDA, CDR2 SQIVND (reference sequence). This CDR3 has 14 residues. Trimming cost V 7 bases and J 1 base; bases outside gene matches: 7. The CDR3 region is CASNRQGRSYEQYF. CDR3 nucleotide sequence: TGTGCCAGTAACCGACAGGGAAGATCCTACGAGCAGTACTTC.

This clone was seen a few times. The chain carries TRBV5-5 and TRBJ1-1; unclear D gene. Germline assignment: CDR1 SGHKS and CDR2 YYEKEE (reference sequence). Trimming stripped 5 bases from V and 0 bases from J, with 14 bases between. This CDR3 is built from 15 residues. The CDR3, as DNA: TGTGCCAGCAGTTACATTGCGGCTATGAACACTGAAGCTTTCTTT. Protein sequence: CASSYIAAMNTEAFF.

The V call is TRBV27, the J call TRBJ1-6; no clear D. Trimming took 4 bases from V and 6 from J, leaving 10 bases between them. The germline V gene encodes CDR1 MNHEY and CDR2 SMNVEV (reference sequence). This CDR3 has 14 amino acids. The CDR3 DNA reads TGTGCCAGCAGTTGGAACCAGCGTAATTCACCCCTCCACTTT. Residues: CASSWNQRNSPLHF.

The chain is built from TRBV2 and TRBJ2-1; 7 bases fit TRBD1. The CDR3 has 15 residues. With 3 bases clipped from V and 2 bases from J, the junction kept 4 bases outside the gene matches. Germline-derived CDR1 and CDR2 are SNHLY and FYNNEI. The CDR3 bases are TGTGCCAGCAGTGAGGGACAGATCACCTACAATGAGCAGTTCTTC. Its translation: CASSEGQITYNEQFF.

The CDR3 DNA follows: TGTGCCAGCAGTTACGGAGGGACAGGGGGTAATTCACCCCTCCACTTT. Encoded protein: CASSYGGTGGNSPLHF. V is TRBV6-5 and J is TRBJ1-6; 11 positions match TRBD1. The V segment lost 2 bases and the J segment 6 bases; nucleotides outside the gene matches: 3. CDR3 length equals 16 residues. Germline V lookup: CDR1 MNHEY, CDR2 SVGAGI.